The clone carrying this T cell receptor (beta chain) was observed at least ten times. Its target is not known. The germline CDR1 and CDR2 sequences are MDHEN and SYDVKM. Trimming left V 6 bases short and J 0 bases short, with 14 bases between. This CDR3 has 16 amino acids. The data were taken from a study of neurological immune-mediated disorders. Whole-study results and caveats: Phylogenetic grouping assigned the repertoires of 18 of 34 multiple sclerosis patients to a single related-CDR3 cluster, which may represent a signature. Across subjects, expanded clones had no CDR3 amino acid sequences in common, pointing to private repertoires in all groups.

TCRdb re-analysed the 5' RACE reads in MiXCR, keeping a single row per CDR3 protein. Counted here are 65,000 to 70,000 distinct CDR3 sequences, roughly 3.9% occurring once; the ten biggest clones make up under 1.5%. This chain uses TRBV28 with TRBJ2-2; D is possibly TRBD2 (6 bases). Sequenced material: PBMCs. This TCR was sampled from a man aged 30 to 45 with multiple sclerosis. CDR3 residues: CASRPNRRANTGELFF. The CDR3 DNA reads as TGTGCCAGCAGGCCCAATAGGAGGGCGAACACCGGGGAGCTGTTTTTT.